A single sample gave rise to the 30 T cell receptor beta chains below, sequenced in a study of OX40 agonist ivuxolimab in advanced cancers. Profiled with immunoSEQ multiplex PCR; TCRdb holds only in-frame clones, not every one. Altogether about 55,000 clones are present, about 80% being singletons, with the ten largest covering less than 4.5%. The starting material was CD4+ or CD8+ T cells sorted from blood, obtained in a trial of the OX40 agonist ivuxolimab. The source of these receptors is an adult with an advanced solid tumor such as melanoma, head and neck, liver or kidney cancer.

The rearrangement links TRBV7-9 to TRBJ1-1; D not resolved. Between the trimmed V and J ends, which lost 5 bases and 1 base, there was a span of 14 bases. The germline V gene has CDR1 SEHNR and CDR2 FQNEAQ (reference sequence). The CDR3 is 15 amino acids. For the CDR3, the DNA is TGTGCCAGCAGCCCCTTTTCTAGCCAGAACACTGAAGCTTTCTTT. This gives the protein CASSPFSSQNTEAFF.

The chain employs TRBV2 and TRBJ1-2, with a weak D call TRBD1 (5 bases). The V and J ends lost 4 bases and 7 bases respectively, with 16 bases between them. Germline V gene lookup returns CDR1 SNHLY and CDR2 FYNNEI. This CDR3 contains 14 residues. For the CDR3, the DNA is TGTGCCAGCAGTGCCCACGGGACGGGTCTTGGCTACACCTTC. Translating it yields CASSAHGTGLGYTF.

The table lists this clone with a few counts. This chain links TRBV2 with TRBJ1-2, with 7 bases lining up with TRBD1. Germline assignment: CDR1 SNHLY and CDR2 FYNNEI. With V trimmed by 7 bases and J by 3 bases, 20 bases remained unmatched. This CDR3 is 18 amino acids long. CDR3 DNA sequence: TGTGCCAGCAACCTTGACAGGGACAGATTCGGGGAAGACTATGGCTACACCTTC. It is translated as CASNLDRDRFGEDYGYTF.

The chain couples TRBV7-7 to TRBJ2-1; tentatively, D is TRBD1 or TRBD2 (6 bases each). Germline assignment: CDR1 SSHAT and CDR2 FNYEAQ (reference sequence). This CDR3 region has 15 residues. V lost 2 bases, J lost 1 base, and 9 bases lay in between. In DNA, the CDR3 is TGTGCCAGCAGCTTACAAGGGGGGTCCTACAATGAGCAGTTCTTC. Translation gives CASSLQGGSYNEQFF.

This clone has a handful of counts. The V and J genes are TRBV7-2 and TRBJ2-7; 7 bases are shared with TRBD2. The CDR3 sequence is 15 residues long. The ends lost 5 bases at V and 5 bases at J; junction bases unmatched: 12. CDR1 and CDR2 (germline): SGHTA, FQGNSA. The CDR3: CASSISGTKINEQYF. CDR3 DNA sequence: TGTGCCAGCAGCATATCCGGGACTAAGATAAACGAGCAGTACTTC.

The rearrangement links TRBV19 to TRBJ2-2, with D possibly being TRBD1 or TRBD2 (5 bases each). The germline V and J ends were trimmed by 0 bases and 0 bases, with 23 bases remaining between them. The germline V gene has CDR1 LNHDA and CDR2 SQIVND (reference sequence). The CDR3 is made up of 21 amino acids. The CDR3: CASSIEGGRATSRANTGELFF. The CDR3 nucleotides are TGTGCCAGTAGTATAGAAGGAGGCAGGGCCACCTCCCGAGCGAACACCGGGGAGCTGTTTTTT. Supplemented by reference TRBV19 and TRBJ2-2, the full variable domain reads DGGITQSPKYLFRKEGQNVTLSCEQNLNHDAMYWYRQDPGQGLRLIYYSQIVNDFQKGDIAEGYSVSREKKESFPLTVTSAQKNPTAFYLCASSIEGGRATSRANTGELFFGEGSRLTVL.

In DNA form, the CDR3 reads TGTGCCATTACGGACAGATACAATGAGCAGTTCTTC. Its translation: CAITDRYNEQFF. This chain connects TRBV25-1 to TRBJ2-1; TRBD1 might be the D (6 bases). This CDR3 is 12 amino acids long. V lost 10 bases to trimming and J lost 4 bases, with 11 bases between them. Germline V gene data show CDR1 as MGHDK and CDR2 as SYGVNS.

This rearrangement joins TRBV10-3 to TRBJ1-4; no clear D gene. This CDR3 spans 14 amino acids. In germline, CDR1 is ENHRY, CDR2 SYGVKD. V lost 3 bases and J 4 bases, leaving 9 bases between the germline ends. The CDR3 nucleotides are TGTGCCATCAGTGACGGAGACGGTAATGAAAAACTGTTTTTT. The encoded protein is CAISDGDGNEKLFF.

This chain connects TRBV6-5 to TRBJ2-4; the D gene is possibly TRBD2 (5 bases). The CDR3 loop spans 15 amino acids. V dropped 2 bases and J dropped 4 bases, with 12 bases sitting between them. Germline V gene data show CDR1 as MNHEY and CDR2 as SVGAGI. CDR3 protein: CASSYGGMGKNIQYF. CDR3 in DNA: TGTGCCAGCAGTTACGGAGGTATGGGGAAAAACATTCAGTACTTC.

This chain uses TRBV18 with TRBJ2-7; a weak D match, TRBD2 (6 bases). In germline, CDR1 is KGHSH, CDR2 LQKENI. CDR3 size: 14 residues. Trimming removed 5 bases at V and 0 bases at J, with 11 bases between. The CDR3 is CASSSTGSSYEQYF. CDR3 bases: TGTGCCAGCTCATCCACCGGGAGCTCCTACGAGCAGTACTTC. The complete variable domain, with remaining parts taken from reference TRBV18 and TRBJ2-7, reads NAGVMQNPRHLVRRRGQEARLRCSPMKGHSHVYWYRQLPEEGLKFMVYLQKENIIDESGMPKERFSAEFPKEGPSILRIQQVVRGDSAAYFCASSSTGSSYEQYFGPGTRLTVT.

A single count supports this clone. The V gene is TRBV5-1, the J gene TRBJ2-1; TRBD2 matches 8 bases. Per germline, CDR1 SGHRS and CDR2 YFSETQ. The CDR3 spans 14 residues. The trim removed 5 bases at V and 6 bases at J, leaving 7 bases unmatched. CDR3 DNA sequence: TGCGCCAGCAGTGTGGAAGCGGGAGTCAATGAGCAGTTCTTC. It translates to CASSVEAGVNEQFF.

The CDR3 loop reads CASSRERGGGTDTQYF. Here the CDR3 DNA reads TGTGCCAGCTCCCGGGAGCGGGGTGGTGGCACAGATACGCAGTATTTT. The chain links TRBV18 to TRBJ2-3; TRBD2 aligns across 7 bases. This CDR3 region has 16 residues. V lost 6 bases and J lost 1; bases outside the gene matches: 10. CDR1 and CDR2 from the germline V gene are KGHSH and LQKENI.

The CDR3 reads CASPGGQGGGGANVLTF. Here the CDR3 DNA reads TGCGCCAGTCCGGGGGGACAGGGGGGCGGTGGGGCCAACGTCCTGACTTTC. V is TRBV10-1 and J is TRBJ2-6; TRBD1 aligns across 11 bases. Germline V CDR1 and CDR2: WNHNN, SYGVQD (reference sequence). This CDR3 is built from 17 residues. The V gene end was trimmed by 9 bases and the J gene end by 3 bases; junction bases not matched to a gene: 10.

In this sample, this clone turned up a few times. The chain employs TRBV5-4 and TRBJ2-1; D tentatively reads TRBD1 or TRBD2 (7 bases each). Trimming stripped 3 bases from V and 4 bases from J, with 11 bases between. CDR3 length equals 14 residues. CDR1 and CDR2 (germline): SGHNT, YYREEE (reference sequence). The CDR3 sequence is CASSSRGGYNEQFF. In DNA form, the CDR3 reads TGTGCCAGCAGCTCCAGGGGGGGATACAATGAGCAGTTCTTC.

This chain joins TRBV6-1 and TRBJ2-3, with 8 bases identical to TRBD1. Germline CDR1 is MNHNS and CDR2 is SASEGT. This CDR3 comprises 15 residues. The junction had 7 bases not matched to a gene; V was cut back by 4 bases and J by 4 bases. CDR3 protein: CASSAQGVSADTQYF. The DNA for the CDR3 is TGTGCCAGCAGTGCACAGGGGGTGTCGGCAGATACGCAGTATTTT.

The chain joins TRBV6-1 to TRBJ1-1; perhaps TRBD1 as D (5 bases). The CDR3 has 13 residues. Trimming took 5 bases from V and 4 from J, leaving 11 bases between them. Germline V gene data show CDR1 as MNHNS and CDR2 as SASEGT. Written as DNA, the CDR3 is TGTGCCAGCAGTCCCACCGGGGGCACTGAAGCTTTCTTT. Encoded protein: CASSPTGGTEAFF.

The gene calls are TRBV15 and TRBJ2-1; TRBD2 matches at 7 bases. CDR1 and CDR2 (germline): LNHNV, YYDKDF (reference sequence). This CDR3 is 18 amino acids long. V shed 0 bases and J 0 bases; nucleotides not matched to a gene: 8. CDR3 protein: CATSRDLSGISSYNEQFF. The CDR3 DNA follows: TGTGCCACCAGCAGAGATTTGAGCGGGATTAGCTCCTACAATGAGCAGTTCTTC.

The rearrangement uses TRBV7-9 and TRBJ2-7; D is unclear. CDR1 SEHNR and CDR2 FQNEAQ come from the germline V gene (reference sequence). This CDR3 comprises 14 residues. V was pared by 4 bases and J by 3 bases, with 13 bases between. The CDR3 DNA reads TGTGCCAGCAGCTCCAAGACGAACTTCTACGAGCAGTACTTC. Amino acid sequence: CASSSKTNFYEQYF. Full variable domain (outside the CDR3, taken from reference TRBV7-9 and TRBJ2-7): DTGVSQNPRHKITKRGQNVTFRCDPISEHNRLYWYRQTLGQGPEFLTYFQNEAQLEKSRLLSDRFSAERPKGSFSTLEIQRTEQGDSAMYLCASSSKTNFYEQYFGPGTRLTVT.

V and J are TRBV10-1 and TRBJ1-2; 7 bases fit TRBD1. The CDR3 sequence is 15 residues long. V dropped 6 bases and J dropped 0; count of bases not matched to a gene: 7. Germline V gene lookup returns CDR1 WNHNN and CDR2 SYGVQD (reference sequence). The CDR3 is CASSAADRANYGYTF. The CDR3 coding sequence is TGCGCCAGCAGCGCTGCTGACAGGGCTAACTATGGCTACACCTTC.

The rearrangement links TRBV7-3 to TRBJ2-1, with D tentatively TRBD2 (5 bases). The CDR3 runs 15 residues. Trimming shortened V by 5 bases and J by 0 bases, and 11 bases separated the two germline ends. The V gene's germline CDR1 is SGHTA and CDR2 FQGTGA. CDR3 protein: CASSIVASSYNEQFF. The DNA of the CDR3 is TGTGCCAGCAGCATCGTAGCGAGCTCCTACAATGAGCAGTTCTTC.

The table lists this clone with a few counts. The genes are TRBV18 and TRBJ2-5, with D hard to call. This CDR3 is built from 12 residues. V was pared by 2 bases and J by 4 bases, with 5 bases between. Germline lookup yields CDR1 KGHSH and CDR2 LQKENI. DNA of the CDR3: TGTGCCAGCTCACCAAAGGGAGAGACCCAGTACTTC. Its translation is CASSPKGETQYF.

This rearrangement joins TRBV7-2 to TRBJ2-1; the match to TRBD1 covers 9 bases. From germline, CDR1 is SGHTA and CDR2 FQGNSA. Trimming cost V 2 bases and J 7 bases; bases outside gene matches: 9. The CDR3 sequence is 16 residues long. CDR3 loop: CASSLTGTGRGNEQFF. The CDR3 DNA sequence: TGTGCCAGCAGCTTAACCGGGACAGGGCGCGGAAATGAGCAGTTCTTC.

The chain carries TRBV6-1 and TRBJ1-1; D is uncertain. The CDR3 is 12 amino acids. The V and J ends lost 2 bases and 5 bases respectively, with 6 bases between them. Germline-derived CDR1 and CDR2 are MNHNS and SASEGT. The CDR3 sequence: CASSERETEAFF. CDR3 sequence (DNA): TGTGCCAGCAGTGAAAGGGAGACTGAAGCTTTCTTT.

The V call is TRBV18, the J call TRBJ2-7; tentative D call: TRBD2 (5 bases). V dropped 3 bases and J dropped 3 bases, with 15 bases sitting between them. This CDR3 has 15 residues. Germline V gene data show CDR1 as KGHSH and CDR2 as LQKENI. The CDR3: CASSPEAVPFYEQYF. For the CDR3, the DNA is TGTGCCAGCTCACCGGAGGCAGTCCCCTTCTACGAGCAGTACTTC.

This chain connects TRBV6-1 to TRBJ1-5, with 8 nucleotides matching TRBD1. V was clipped by 2 bases and J by 6 bases; unmatched bases: 18. The CDR3 runs 19 residues. Germline V gene data show CDR1 as MNHNS and CDR2 as SASEGT. The CDR3: CASSEFGSRGLLAGQPQHF. The CDR3 DNA follows: TGTGCCAGCAGTGAATTCGGGAGCAGGGGGCTACTCGCGGGTCAGCCCCAGCATTTT.

The chain combines TRBV2 with TRBJ2-7; 10 bases are shared with TRBD1. The trim removed 9 bases at V and 6 bases at J, leaving 8 bases unmatched. The germline CDR1 and CDR2 sequences are SNHLY and FYNNEI. This CDR3 spans 13 amino acids. The CDR3 DNA sequence: TGTGCCAGTAGCGGGACAGGGGTTGGCGAGCAGTACTTC. Translated, it gives CASSGTGVGEQYF.

This sequence joins TRBV7-7 and TRBJ1-3, with 11 bases lining up with TRBD1. The CDR3 is 14 residues long. J was trimmed by 9 bases and V by 4 bases; bases with no gene match: 5. Per the germline V gene, CDR1 is SSHAT and CDR2 is FNYEAQ (reference sequence). The CDR3 DNA sequence: TGTGCCAGCAGCTCGGGACAGGGGGTGGGCACCATATATTTT. This gives the protein CASSSGQGVGTIYF. The whole variable domain, filled in from reference TRBV7-7 and TRBJ1-3, reads GAGVSQSPRYKVTKRGQDVTLRCDPISSHATLYWYQQALGQGPEFLTYFNYEAQPDKSGLPSDRFSAERPEGSISTLTIQRTEQRDSAMYRCASSSGQGVGTIYFGEGSWLTVV.

This clone was detected a few times. J is TRBJ1-2 and V is TRBV7-2, with 12 bases matching TRBD1. This CDR3 is built from 15 residues. The V and J ends lost 5 bases and 7 bases, in that order; junction bases with no gene match: 8. In germline, CDR1 is SGHTA, CDR2 FQGNSA. CDR3 sequence: CASSKEGQGASGYTF. CDR3 in DNA: TGTGCCAGCAGCAAAGAGGGACAGGGGGCGAGTGGCTACACCTTC.

The rearrangement links TRBV4-3 to TRBJ2-3; 7 bases are a match to TRBD1. CDR1 and CDR2 (germline): LGHNA, YSLEER. The V gene end was trimmed by 1 base and the J gene end by 3 bases; junction bases not matched to a gene: 10. The CDR3 consists of 17 residues. This CDR3 is CASSQAFTGAPTDTQYF. The CDR3 DNA follows: TGCGCCAGCAGCCAAGCCTTTACAGGGGCCCCAACAGATACGCAGTATTTT.

The rearrangement uses TRBV9 and TRBJ1-4, with 10 bases lining up with TRBD1. The trim removed 3 bases at V and 5 bases at J, leaving 4 bases unmatched. This CDR3 is built from 15 residues. Per the germline V gene, CDR1 is SGDLS and CDR2 is YYNGEE. CDR3 nucleotide sequence: TGTGCCAGCAGCGGACAGGGGGCCGCAAATGAAAAACTGTTTTTT. Translated: CASSGQGAANEKLFF.